Listed below are T cell receptor beta chains from one sample, sequenced in a study of blood T cell repertoires in COVID-19. The data were produced by immunoSEQ multiplex PCR, yet TCRdb's version contains in-frame clones alone and is incomplete. The sample lists 210,000 or so clones; about 88% were seen once. The sequenced material came from peripheral blood. The receptor source for this set is a woman in her thirties or forties who had recovered from COVID-19. The CDR3 runs from the conserved cysteine through the conserved F or W.

CDR3 length: 12
J gene: TRBJ1-2
V gene: TRBV2
CDR3 protein: CASRTVDNGYTF

CDR3 length: 14
J gene: TRBJ1-2
V gene: TRBV29-1
CDR3 protein: CSVERRQGENGYTF

CDR3 length: 19
J gene: TRBJ2-3
V gene: TRBV9
CDR3 protein: CASSTPLLWSPVSTDTQYF

CDR3 length: 16
J gene: TRBJ1-5
V gene: TRBV19
CDR3 protein: CASSIRRGNSNQPQHF

CDR3 length: 13
J gene: TRBJ2-5
V gene: TRBV6-5
CDR3 protein: CASSSGVSETQYF

CDR3 length: 14
J gene: TRBJ1-2
V gene: TRBV10-3
CDR3 protein: CAISKDREYTGYTF

CDR3 length: 15
J gene: TRBJ2-3
V gene: TRBV10-3
CDR3 protein: CAISDSGGITDTQYF

CDR3 length: 16
J gene: TRBJ2-6
V gene: TRBV2
CDR3 protein: CASSVQGWAGANVLTF

CDR3 length: 13
J gene: TRBJ1-5
V gene: TRBV27
CDR3 protein: CASSLWAGRPQHF

CDR3 length: 14
J gene: TRBJ2-1
V gene: TRBV5-1
CDR3 protein: CASSPVPSEYRQFF

CDR3 length: 14
J gene: TRBJ1-6
V gene: TRBV30
CDR3 protein: CAWIDRGRGSPLHF

CDR3 length: 15
J gene: TRBJ1-5
V gene: TRBV24-1
CDR3 protein: CATSPSEGPGQPQHF

CDR3 length: 16
J gene: TRBJ2-1
V gene: TRBV6-1
CDR3 protein: CASSEGAGGAYNEQFF

CDR3 length: 13
J gene: TRBJ1-1
V gene: TRBV11-3
CDR3 protein: CASSLVQGAEAFF

CDR3 length: 15
J gene: TRBJ1-1
V gene: TRBV19
CDR3 protein: CASSPRQGMNTEAFF

CDR3 length: 13
J gene: TRBJ1-5
V gene: TRBV2
CDR3 protein: CASTGDVGQPQHF

CDR3 length: 13
J gene: TRBJ2-1
V gene: TRBV10-3
CDR3 protein: CAINPGHYNEQFF

CDR3 length: 15
J gene: TRBJ2-7
V gene: TRBV30
CDR3 protein: CAWSGSGSAPYEQYF

CDR3 length: 15
J gene: TRBJ1-1
V gene: TRBV6-5
CDR3 protein: CASTVSGGKNTEAFF

CDR3 length: 14
J gene: TRBJ1-6
V gene: TRBV7-9
CDR3 protein: CASSSDSLLSPLHF

CDR3 length: 13
J gene: TRBJ1-2
V gene: TRBV6-5
CDR3 protein: CASRTGTYYGYTF

CDR3 length: 16
J gene: TRBJ2-7
V gene: TRBV6-1
CDR3 protein: CASSEVAGEQYYEQYF

CDR3 length: 15
J gene: TRBJ2-1
V gene: TRBV2
CDR3 protein: CASRMGTGASNEQFF

CDR3 length: 14
J gene: TRBJ1-1
V gene: TRBV2
CDR3 protein: CASSVQGANTEAFF

CDR3 length: 15
J gene: TRBJ2-5
V gene: TRBV19
CDR3 protein: CASSTGQGYQETQYF

CDR3 length: 17
J gene: TRBJ2-2
V gene: TRBV5-1
CDR3 protein: CASSSREQIRGSGELFF

CDR3 length: 15
J gene: TRBJ2-1
V gene: TRBV7-3
CDR3 protein: CASSLSRGEGNEQFF

CDR3 length: 14
J gene: TRBJ2-5
V gene: TRBV7-9
CDR3 protein: CASSLLNREETQYF

CDR3 length: 14
J gene: TRBJ1-5
V gene: TRBV2
CDR3 protein: CASRETGPNQPQHF

CDR3 length: 14
J gene: TRBJ1-1
V gene: TRBV27
CDR3 protein: CASSLAVSLTEAFF

CDR3 length: 11
J gene: TRBJ1-1
V gene: TRBV29-1
CDR3 protein: CSVGPGTEAFF

CDR3 length: 13
J gene: TRBJ1-4
V gene: TRBV12-3/TRBV12-4
CDR3 protein: CASSFLDMEKLFF

CDR3 length: 15
J gene: TRBJ1-5
V gene: TRBV27
CDR3 protein: CASSFMGQTNQPQHF

CDR3 length: 14
J gene: TRBJ2-7
V gene: TRBV3-1/TRBV3-2
CDR3 protein: CASSQDGGEYEQYF

CDR3 length: 15
J gene: TRBJ1-4
V gene: TRBV28
CDR3 protein: CASSLPSVTYEKLFF

CDR3 length: 14
J gene: TRBJ2-7
V gene: TRBV3-1/TRBV3-2
CDR3 protein: CASSVGLAGGEQYF

CDR3 length: 18
J gene: TRBJ2-2
V gene: TRBV7-2
CDR3 protein: CASSLLTGRIWDTGELFF

CDR3 length: 14
J gene: TRBJ2-3
V gene: TRBV7-8
CDR3 protein: CASSLRTKTDTQYF

CDR3 length: 12
J gene: TRBJ2-5
V gene: TRBV5-1
CDR3 protein: CASRREEETQYF

CDR3 length: 16
J gene: TRBJ2-2
V gene: TRBV19
CDR3 protein: CASSIGLAANTGELFF

CDR3 length: 14
J gene: TRBJ2-1
V gene: TRBV7-9
CDR3 protein: CASSLVHVRGEQFF

CDR3 length: 15
J gene: TRBJ2-1
V gene: TRBV7-6
CDR3 protein: CASSGGLAGTNEQFF

CDR3 length: 14
J gene: TRBJ2-2
V gene: TRBV5-1
CDR3 protein: CASRDQPGTGELFF

CDR3 length: 11
J gene: TRBJ2-1
V gene: TRBV20-1
CDR3 protein: CSAIGVNEQFF

CDR3 length: 13
J gene: TRBJ1-5
V gene: TRBV6-5
CDR3 protein: CASRRSSRQPQHF